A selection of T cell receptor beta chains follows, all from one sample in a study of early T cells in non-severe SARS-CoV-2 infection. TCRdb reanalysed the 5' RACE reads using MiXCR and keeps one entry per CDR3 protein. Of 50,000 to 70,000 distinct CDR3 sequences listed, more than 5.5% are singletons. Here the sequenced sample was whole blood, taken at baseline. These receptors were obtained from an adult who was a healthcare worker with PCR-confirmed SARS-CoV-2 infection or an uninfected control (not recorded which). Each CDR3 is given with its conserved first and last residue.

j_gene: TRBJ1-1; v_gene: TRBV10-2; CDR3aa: CASSESQGGRAFF
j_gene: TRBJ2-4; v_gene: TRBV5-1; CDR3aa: CASGTDSNIQYF
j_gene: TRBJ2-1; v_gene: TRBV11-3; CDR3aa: CASSLDSGLAGYNEQFF
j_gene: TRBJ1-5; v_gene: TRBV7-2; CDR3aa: CASSSDQGQPQHF
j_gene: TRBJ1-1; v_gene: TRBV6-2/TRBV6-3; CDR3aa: CASSSRGQRLKLFF
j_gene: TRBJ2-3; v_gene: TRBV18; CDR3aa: CASSPQTDTQYF
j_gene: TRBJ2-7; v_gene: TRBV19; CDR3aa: CASSATGVGAYEQYF
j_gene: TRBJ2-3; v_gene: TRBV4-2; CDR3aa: CASSQGTSGRTDTQYF
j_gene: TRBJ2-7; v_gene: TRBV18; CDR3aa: CASSGRFPLYEQYF
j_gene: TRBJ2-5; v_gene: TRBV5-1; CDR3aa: CASSLEAGAAMYQETQYF
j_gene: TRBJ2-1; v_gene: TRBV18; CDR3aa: CASSPPVGGSSYNEQFF
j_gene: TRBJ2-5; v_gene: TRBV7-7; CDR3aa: CASSLGGGVPQETQYF
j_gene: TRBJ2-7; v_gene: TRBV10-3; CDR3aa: CAISERGVGQGPYEQYF
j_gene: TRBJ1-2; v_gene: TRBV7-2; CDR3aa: CASSLVAGDRANYGYTF
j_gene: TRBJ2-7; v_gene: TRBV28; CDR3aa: CASSPWDRGIYEQYF
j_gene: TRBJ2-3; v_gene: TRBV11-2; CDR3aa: CASSFSGTKNSDTQYF
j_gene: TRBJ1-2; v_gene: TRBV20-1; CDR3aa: CSARVGDNYGYTF
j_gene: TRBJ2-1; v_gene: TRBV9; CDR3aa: CASSLTDYNEQFF
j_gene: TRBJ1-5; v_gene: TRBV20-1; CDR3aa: CSALRWEAQPQHF
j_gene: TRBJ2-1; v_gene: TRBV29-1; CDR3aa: CSVRGQGQNEQFF
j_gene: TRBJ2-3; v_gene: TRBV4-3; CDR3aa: CASSPLAAGERDTQYF
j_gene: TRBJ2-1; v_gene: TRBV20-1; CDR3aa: CSQQGTSAYNEQFF
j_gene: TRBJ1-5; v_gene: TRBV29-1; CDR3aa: CSVGESRDSESQHF
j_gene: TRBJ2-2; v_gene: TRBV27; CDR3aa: CASRTGTASTGELFF
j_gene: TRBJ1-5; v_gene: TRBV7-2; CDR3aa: CASSSAAAQHF
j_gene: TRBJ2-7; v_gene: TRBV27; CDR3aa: CASSSPGTSTYEQYF
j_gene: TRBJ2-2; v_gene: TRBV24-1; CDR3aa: CATSDLGGGPAGELFF
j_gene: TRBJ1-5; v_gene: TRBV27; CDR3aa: CASSPTDRASNQPQHF
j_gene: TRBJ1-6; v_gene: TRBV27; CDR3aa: CASSPLSGNNSPLHF
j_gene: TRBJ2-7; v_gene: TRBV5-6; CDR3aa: CASSLEQTPNYEQYF
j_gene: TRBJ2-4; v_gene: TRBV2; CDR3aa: CASSGFTGRDIQYF
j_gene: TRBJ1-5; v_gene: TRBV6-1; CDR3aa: CASSGGDRGLGDQPQHF
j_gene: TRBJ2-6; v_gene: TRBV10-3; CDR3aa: CAISEAGGANVLTF
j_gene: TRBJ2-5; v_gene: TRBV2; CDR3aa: CASSERSGRTKETQYF
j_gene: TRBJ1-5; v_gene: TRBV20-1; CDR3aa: CSAPSQGSQPQHF
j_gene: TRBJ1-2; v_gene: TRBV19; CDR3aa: CASADRGQNYGYTF
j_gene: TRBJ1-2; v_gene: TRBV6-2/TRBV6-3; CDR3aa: CASSYGSDYGYTF
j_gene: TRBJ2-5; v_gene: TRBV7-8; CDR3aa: CASSSSPAGVETQYF
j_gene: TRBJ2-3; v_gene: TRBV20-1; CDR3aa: CSARMGLAGLDTQYF
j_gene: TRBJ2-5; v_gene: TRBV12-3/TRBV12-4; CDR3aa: CASTLGGWTQYF
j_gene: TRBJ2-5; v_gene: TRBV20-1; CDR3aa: CSARDSEEETQYF
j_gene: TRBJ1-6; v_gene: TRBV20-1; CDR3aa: CSADNGLDRRDNSSPLHF
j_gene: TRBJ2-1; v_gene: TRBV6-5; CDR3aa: CASSYSSGSYNEQFF
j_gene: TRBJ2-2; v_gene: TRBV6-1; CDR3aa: CASSRGPGELFF
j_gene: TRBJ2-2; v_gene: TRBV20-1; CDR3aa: CSARGIIRRENTGELFF
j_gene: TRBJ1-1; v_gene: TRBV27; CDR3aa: CASTGRNEAFF